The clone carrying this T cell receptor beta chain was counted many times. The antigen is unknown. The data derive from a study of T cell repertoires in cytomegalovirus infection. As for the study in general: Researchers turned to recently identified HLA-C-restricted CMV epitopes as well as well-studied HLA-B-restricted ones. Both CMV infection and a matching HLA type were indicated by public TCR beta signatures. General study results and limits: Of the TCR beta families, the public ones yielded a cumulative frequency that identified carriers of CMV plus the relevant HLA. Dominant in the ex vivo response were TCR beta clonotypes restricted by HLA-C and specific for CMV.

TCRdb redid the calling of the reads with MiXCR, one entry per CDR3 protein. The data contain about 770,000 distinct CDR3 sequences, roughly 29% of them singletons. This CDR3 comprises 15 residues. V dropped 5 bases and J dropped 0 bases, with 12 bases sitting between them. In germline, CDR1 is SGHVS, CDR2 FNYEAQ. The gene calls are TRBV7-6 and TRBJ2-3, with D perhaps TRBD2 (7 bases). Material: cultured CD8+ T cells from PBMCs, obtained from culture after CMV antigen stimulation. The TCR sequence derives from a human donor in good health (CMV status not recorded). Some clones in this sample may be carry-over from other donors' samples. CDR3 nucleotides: TGTGCCAGCAGCCCCGGGGGGCCGAGCACAGATACGCAGTATTTT. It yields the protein CASSPGGPSTDTQYF.